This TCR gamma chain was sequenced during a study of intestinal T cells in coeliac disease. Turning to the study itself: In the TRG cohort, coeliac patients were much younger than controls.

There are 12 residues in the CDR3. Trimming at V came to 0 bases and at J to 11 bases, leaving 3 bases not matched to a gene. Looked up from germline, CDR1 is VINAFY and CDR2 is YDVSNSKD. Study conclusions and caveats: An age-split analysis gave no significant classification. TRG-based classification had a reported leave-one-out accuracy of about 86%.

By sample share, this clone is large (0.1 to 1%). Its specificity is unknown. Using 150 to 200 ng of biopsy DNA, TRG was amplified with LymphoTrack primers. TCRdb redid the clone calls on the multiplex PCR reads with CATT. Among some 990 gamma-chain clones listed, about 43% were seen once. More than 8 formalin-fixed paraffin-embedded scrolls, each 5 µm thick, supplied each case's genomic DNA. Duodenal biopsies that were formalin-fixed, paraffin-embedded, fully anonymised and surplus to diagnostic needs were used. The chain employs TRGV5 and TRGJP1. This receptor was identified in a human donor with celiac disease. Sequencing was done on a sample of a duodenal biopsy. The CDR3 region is CATWDRRWFKIF. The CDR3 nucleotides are TGTGCCACCTGGGACAGGAGATGGTTCAAGATATTT.